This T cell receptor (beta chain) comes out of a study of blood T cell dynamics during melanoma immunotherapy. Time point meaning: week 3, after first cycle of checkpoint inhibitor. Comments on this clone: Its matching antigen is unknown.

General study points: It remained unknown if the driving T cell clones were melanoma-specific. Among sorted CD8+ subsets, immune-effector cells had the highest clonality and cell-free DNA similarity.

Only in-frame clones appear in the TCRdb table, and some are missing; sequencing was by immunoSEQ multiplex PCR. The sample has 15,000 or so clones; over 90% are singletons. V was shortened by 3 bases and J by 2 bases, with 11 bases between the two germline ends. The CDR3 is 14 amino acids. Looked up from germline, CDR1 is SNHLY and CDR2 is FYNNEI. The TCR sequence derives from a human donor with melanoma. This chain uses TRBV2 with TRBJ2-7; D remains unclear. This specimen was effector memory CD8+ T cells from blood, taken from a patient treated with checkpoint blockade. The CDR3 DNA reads TGTGCCAGCAGTGAGCCAGCGAGACCCTACGAGCAGTACTTC. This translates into CASSEPARPYEQYF.